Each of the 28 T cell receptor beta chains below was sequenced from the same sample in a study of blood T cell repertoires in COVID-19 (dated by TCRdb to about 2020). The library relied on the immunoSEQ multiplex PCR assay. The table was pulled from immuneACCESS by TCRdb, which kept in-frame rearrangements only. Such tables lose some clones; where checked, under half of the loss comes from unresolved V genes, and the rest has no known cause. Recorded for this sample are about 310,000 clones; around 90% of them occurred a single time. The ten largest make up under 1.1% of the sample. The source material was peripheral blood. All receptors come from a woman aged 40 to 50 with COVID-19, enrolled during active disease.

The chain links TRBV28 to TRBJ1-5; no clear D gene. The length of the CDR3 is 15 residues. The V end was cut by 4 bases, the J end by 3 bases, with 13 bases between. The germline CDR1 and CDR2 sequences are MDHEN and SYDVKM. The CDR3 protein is CASSSVRQVNQPQHF. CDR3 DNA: TGTGCCAGCAGTTCTGTGAGGCAAGTCAATCAGCCCCAGCATTTT.

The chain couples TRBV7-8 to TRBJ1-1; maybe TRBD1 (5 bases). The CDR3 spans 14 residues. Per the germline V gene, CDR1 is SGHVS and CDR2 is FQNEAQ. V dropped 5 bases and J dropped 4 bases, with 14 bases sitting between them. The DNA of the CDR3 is TGTGCCAGCAGCCCCTCAGGGCCGGGCACTGAAGCTTTCTTT. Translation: CASSPSGPGTEAFF. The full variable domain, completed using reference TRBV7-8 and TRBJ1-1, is GAGVSQSPRYKVAKRGQDVALRCDPISGHVSLFWYQQALGQGPEFLTYFQNEAQLDKSGLPSDRFFAERPEGSVSTLKIQRTQQEDSAVYLCASSPSGPGTEAFFGQGTRLTVV.

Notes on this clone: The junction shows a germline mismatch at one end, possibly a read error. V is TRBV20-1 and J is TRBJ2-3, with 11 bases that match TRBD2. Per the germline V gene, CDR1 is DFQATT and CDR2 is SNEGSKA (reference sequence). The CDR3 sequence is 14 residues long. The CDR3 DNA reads TGCAGTGCTAGTCTCTTGGCTAGCGGGGGGCTCGATTTTTTT. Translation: CSASLLASGGLDFF.

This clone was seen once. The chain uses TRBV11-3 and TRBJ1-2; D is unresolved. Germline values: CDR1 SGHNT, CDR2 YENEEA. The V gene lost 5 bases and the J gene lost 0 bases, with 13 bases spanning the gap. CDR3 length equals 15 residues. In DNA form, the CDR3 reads TGTGCCAGCAGCCCTTACCTGGAGCCTAACTATGGCTACACCTTC. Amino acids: CASSPYLEPNYGYTF. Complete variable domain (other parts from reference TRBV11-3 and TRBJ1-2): EAGVVQSPRYKIIEKKQPVAFWCNPISGHNTLYWYLQNLGQGPELLIRYENEEAVDDSQLPKDRFSAERLKGVDSTLKIQPAELGDSAVYLCASSPYLEPNYGYTFGSGTRLTVV.

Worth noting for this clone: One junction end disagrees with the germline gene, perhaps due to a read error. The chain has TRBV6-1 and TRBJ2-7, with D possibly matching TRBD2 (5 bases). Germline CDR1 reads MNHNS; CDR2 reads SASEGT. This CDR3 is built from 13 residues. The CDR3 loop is CASSDRFPDSSFF. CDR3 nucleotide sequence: TGTGCCAGCAGTGATCGGTTTCCGGACTCTTCGTTTTTC.

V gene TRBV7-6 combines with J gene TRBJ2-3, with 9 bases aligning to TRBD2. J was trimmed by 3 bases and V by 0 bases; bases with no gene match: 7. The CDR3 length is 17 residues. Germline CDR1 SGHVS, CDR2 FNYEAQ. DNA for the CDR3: TGTGCCAGCAGCTTAGCGGTCTCTAGCGGGAAAACAGATACGCAGTATTTT. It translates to CASSLAVSSGKTDTQYF.

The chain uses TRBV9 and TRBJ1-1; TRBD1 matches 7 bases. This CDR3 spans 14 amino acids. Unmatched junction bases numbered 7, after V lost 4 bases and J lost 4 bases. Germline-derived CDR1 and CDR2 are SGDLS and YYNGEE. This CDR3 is CASSQTGVPTEAFF. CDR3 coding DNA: TGTGCCAGCAGCCAAACAGGGGTACCCACTGAAGCTTTCTTT.

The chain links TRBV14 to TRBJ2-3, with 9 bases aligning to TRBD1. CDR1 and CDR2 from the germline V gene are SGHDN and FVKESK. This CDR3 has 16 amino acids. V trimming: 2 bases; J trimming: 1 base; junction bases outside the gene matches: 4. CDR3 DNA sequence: TGTGCCAGCAGCCAAACAGACAGGGGGGGCACAGATACGCAGTATTTT. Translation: CASSQTDRGGTDTQYF.

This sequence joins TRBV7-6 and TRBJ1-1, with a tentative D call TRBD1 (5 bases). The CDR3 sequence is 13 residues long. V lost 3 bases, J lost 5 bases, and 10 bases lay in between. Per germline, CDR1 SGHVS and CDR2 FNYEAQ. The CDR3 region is CASSFLGVTEAFF. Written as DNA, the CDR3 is TGTGCCAGCAGCTTCCTAGGGGTGACTGAAGCTTTCTTT.

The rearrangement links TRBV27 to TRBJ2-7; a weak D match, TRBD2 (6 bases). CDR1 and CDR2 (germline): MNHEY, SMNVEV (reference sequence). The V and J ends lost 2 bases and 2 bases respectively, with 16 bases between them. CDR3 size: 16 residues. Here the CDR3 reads CASSLGGGMGPYEQYF. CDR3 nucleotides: TGTGCCAGCAGTTTAGGGGGAGGTATGGGACCCTACGAGCAGTACTTC.

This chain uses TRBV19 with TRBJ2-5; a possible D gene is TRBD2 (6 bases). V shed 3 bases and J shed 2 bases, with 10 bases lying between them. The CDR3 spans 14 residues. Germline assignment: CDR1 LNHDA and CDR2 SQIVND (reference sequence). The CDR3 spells CASSMRGLQETQYF. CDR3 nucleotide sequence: TGTGCCAGTAGTATGAGGGGACTTCAAGAGACCCAGTACTTC.

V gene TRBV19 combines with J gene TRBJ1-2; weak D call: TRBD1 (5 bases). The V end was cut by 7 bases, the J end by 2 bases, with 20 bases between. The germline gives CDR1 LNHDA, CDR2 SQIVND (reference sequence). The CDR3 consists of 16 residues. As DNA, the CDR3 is TGTGCCAGTACCCCCATTGCAGGGCAACAGAACTATGGCTACACCTTC. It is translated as CASTPIAGQQNYGYTF.

Written as DNA, the CDR3 is TGCGCCAGCAGCTTGGCTCTAGCGGGGGCTTTCCAAGAGACCCAGTACTTC. Its translation is CASSLALAGAFQETQYF. The chain combines TRBV5-1 with TRBJ2-5; TRBD2 aligns across 10 bases. CDR3 length: 17 residues. Trimming took 0 bases from V and 1 from J; bases not matched to a gene: 6. The germline gives CDR1 SGHRS, CDR2 YFSETQ. Looking up the rest from reference TRBV5-1 and TRBJ2-5 gives the full variable domain: KAGVTQTPRYLIKTRGQQVTLSCSPISGHRSVSWYQQTPGQGLQFLFEYFSETQRNKGNFPGRFSGRQFSNSRSEMNVSTLELGDSALYLCASSLALAGAFQETQYFGPGTRLLVL.

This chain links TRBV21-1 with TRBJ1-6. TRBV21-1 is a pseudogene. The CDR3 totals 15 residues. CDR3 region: CASSKVTGLNSPLHF. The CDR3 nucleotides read TGTGCCAGCAGCAAAGTCACGGGGTTGAATTCACCCCTCCACTTT.

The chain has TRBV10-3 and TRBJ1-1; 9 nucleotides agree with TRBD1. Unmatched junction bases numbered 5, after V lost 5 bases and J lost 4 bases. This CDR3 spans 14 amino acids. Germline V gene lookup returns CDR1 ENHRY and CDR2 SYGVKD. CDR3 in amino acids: CAISRGQGVTEAFF. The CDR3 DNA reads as TGTGCCATCAGTAGGGGACAGGGAGTCACTGAAGCTTTCTTT.

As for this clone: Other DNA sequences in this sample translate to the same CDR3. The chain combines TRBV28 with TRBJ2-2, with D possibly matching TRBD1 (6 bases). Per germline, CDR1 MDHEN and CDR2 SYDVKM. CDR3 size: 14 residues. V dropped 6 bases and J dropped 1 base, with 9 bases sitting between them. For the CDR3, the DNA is TGTGCCAGCAGCTGGGGACAGAACACCGGGGAGCTGTTTTTT. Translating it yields CASSWGQNTGELFF.

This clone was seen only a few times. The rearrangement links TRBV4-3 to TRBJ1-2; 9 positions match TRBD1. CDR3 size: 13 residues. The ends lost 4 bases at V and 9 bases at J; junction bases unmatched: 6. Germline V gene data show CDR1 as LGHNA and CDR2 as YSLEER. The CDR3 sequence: CASSLDRGDRYTF. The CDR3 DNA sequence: TGCGCCAGCAGCCTGGACAGGGGAGATCGCTACACCTTC.

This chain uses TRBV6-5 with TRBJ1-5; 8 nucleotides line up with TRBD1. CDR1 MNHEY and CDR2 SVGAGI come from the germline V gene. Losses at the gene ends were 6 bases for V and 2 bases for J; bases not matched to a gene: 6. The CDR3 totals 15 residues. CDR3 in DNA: TGTGCCAGCAGCCAACAGGGGGTTGGCAATCAGCCCCAGCATTTT. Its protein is CASSQQGVGNQPQHF.

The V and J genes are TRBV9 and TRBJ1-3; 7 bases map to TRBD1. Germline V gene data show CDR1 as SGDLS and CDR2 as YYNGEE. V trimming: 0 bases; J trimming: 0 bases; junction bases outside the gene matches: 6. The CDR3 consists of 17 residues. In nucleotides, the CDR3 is TGTGCCAGCAGCGTAGGAGGGACAGCGATCTCTGGAAACACCATATATTTT. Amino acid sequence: CASSVGGTAISGNTIYF.

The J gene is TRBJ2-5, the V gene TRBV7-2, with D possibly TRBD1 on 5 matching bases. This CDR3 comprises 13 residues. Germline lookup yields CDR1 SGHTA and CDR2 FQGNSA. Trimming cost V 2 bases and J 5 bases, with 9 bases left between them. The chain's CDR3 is CASSLTGPETQYF. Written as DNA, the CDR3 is TGTGCCAGCAGCTTAACAGGTCCCGAGACCCAGTACTTC. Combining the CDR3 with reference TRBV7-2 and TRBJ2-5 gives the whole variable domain GAGVSQSPSNKVTEKGKDVELRCDPISGHTALYWYRQSLGQGLEFLIYFQGNSAPDKSGLPSDRFSAERTGGSVSTLTIQRTQQEDSAVYLCASSLTGPETQYFGPGTRLLVL.

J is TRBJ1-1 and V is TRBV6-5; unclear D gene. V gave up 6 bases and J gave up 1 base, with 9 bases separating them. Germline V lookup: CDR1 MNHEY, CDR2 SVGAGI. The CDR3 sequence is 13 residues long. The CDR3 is CASRAPQNTEAFF. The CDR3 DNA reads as TGTGCCAGCAGGGCACCCCAGAACACTGAAGCTTTCTTT.

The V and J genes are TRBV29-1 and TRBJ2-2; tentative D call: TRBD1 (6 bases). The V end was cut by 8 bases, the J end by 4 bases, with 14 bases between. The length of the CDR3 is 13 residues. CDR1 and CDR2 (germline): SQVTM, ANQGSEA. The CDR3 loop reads CSCASGVTGELFF. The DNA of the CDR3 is TGCAGCTGCGCGTCAGGGGTCACCGGGGAGCTGTTTTTT.

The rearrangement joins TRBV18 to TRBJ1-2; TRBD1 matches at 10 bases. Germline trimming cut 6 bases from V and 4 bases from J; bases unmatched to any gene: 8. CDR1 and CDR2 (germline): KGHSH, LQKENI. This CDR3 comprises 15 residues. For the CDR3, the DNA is TGTGCCAGCTCGCCGGGACAGGGGAACCTCTATGGCTACACCTTC. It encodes CASSPGQGNLYGYTF.

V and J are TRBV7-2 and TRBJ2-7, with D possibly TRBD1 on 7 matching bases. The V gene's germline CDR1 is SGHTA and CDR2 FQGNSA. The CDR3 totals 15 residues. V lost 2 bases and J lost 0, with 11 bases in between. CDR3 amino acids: CASSLWQGGSYEQYF. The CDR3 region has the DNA TGTGCCAGCAGCTTATGGCAGGGGGGCTCCTACGAGCAGTACTTC.

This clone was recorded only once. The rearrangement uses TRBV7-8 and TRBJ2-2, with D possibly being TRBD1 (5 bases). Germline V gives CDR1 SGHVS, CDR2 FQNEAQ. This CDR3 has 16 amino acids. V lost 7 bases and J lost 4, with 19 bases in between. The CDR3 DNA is TGTGCCAGCACCCCAGGGCGCATTCTGGGCACCGGGGAGCTGTTTTTT. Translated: CASTPGRILGTGELFF.

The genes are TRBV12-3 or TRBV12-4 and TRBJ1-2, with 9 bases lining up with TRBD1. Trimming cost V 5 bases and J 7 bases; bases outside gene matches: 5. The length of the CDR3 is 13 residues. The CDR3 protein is CASSQGQGVGYTF. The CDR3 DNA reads TGTGCCAGCAGTCAGGGACAGGGAGTTGGCTACACCTTC.

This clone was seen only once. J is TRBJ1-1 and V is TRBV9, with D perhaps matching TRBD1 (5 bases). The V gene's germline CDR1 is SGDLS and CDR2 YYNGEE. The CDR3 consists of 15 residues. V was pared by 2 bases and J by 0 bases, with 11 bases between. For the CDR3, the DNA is TGTGCCAGCAGCGTGGAGACAGCTCTGAACACTGAAGCTTTCTTT. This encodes CASSVETALNTEAFF.

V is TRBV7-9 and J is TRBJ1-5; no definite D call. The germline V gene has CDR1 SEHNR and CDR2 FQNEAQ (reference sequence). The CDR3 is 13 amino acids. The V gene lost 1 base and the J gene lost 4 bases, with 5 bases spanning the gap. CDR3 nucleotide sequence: TGTGCCAGCAGCTTAGAAGCAAATCAGCCCCAGCATTTT. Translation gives CASSLEANQPQHF.